The T cell receptor beta chain described here comes from a study of T cell changes during pregnancy in multiple sclerosis. The germline V gene has CDR1 MNHEY and CDR2 SVGAGI. The CDR3 covers 14 residues. V gave up 6 bases and J gave up 4 bases, with 15 bases separating them. Using immunoSEQ multiplex PCR, the repertoire was profiled, and TCRdb retains in-frame clones only, with some absent. The sample lists some 100,000 clones, over 85% occurring once. The gene calls are TRBV6-5 and TRBJ1-1; the D gene is possibly TRBD1 (5 bases). This specimen was peripheral blood, taken in the second trimester of pregnancy. The sequence was collected from a female donor with multiple sclerosis, enrolled in a pregnancy study. The CDR3 is CASRIPGGFTEAFF. The CDR3 coding sequence is TGTGCCAGCAGAATCCCCGGGGGTTTCACTGAAGCTTTCTTT.